The TCR beta chain under discussion was sequenced for a study of OX40 agonist ivuxolimab in advanced cancers. As concerns this clone: The antigen is not known.

The repertoire was sequenced with immunoSEQ multiplex PCR; TCRdb's copy has only in-frame clones and lacks some. The repertoire includes some 58,000 clones, around nine tenths of them detected once, and approximately 0.8% sits in the top ten. The CDR3 consists of 15 residues. Trimming removed 4 bases from V and 5 bases from J; junction bases left unmatched: 8. Germline CDR1 and CDR2: SGHDN and FVKESK. Findings and limits, study-wide: Compared with others, partial responders at 0.1-3.0 mg/kg displayed clonal expansion among the lowest.

This clonotype originated in an adult with an advanced solid tumor such as melanoma, head and neck, liver or kidney cancer. The material was CD4+ or CD8+ T cells sorted from blood, obtained in a trial of the OX40 agonist ivuxolimab. V gene TRBV14 combines with J gene TRBJ2-5, with TRBD2 identical over 9 bases. CDR3 sequence reads: CASSPLRRGGETQYF. CDR3 DNA sequence: TGTGCCAGCAGCCCCCTACGGCGGGGGGGTGAGACCCAGTACTTC. The whole variable domain, filled in from reference TRBV14 and TRBJ2-5, reads EAGVTQFPSHSVIEKGQTVTLRCDPISGHDNLYWYRRVMGKEIKFLLHFVKESKQDESGMPNNRFLAERTGGTYSTLKVQPAELEDSGVYFCASSPLRRGGETQYFGPGTRLLVL.